Presented here are 32 T cell receptor beta chains from one specimen sequenced in a study of T cells expressing NK-cell markers. TCRdb re-called the 5' RACE reads; one entry per CDR3 protein, DNA not given. The listing records approximately 380,000 distinct CDR3 sequences. Sequences were obtained from blood T cells: a sorted CD56 or NKG2C T cell subset, CD4+ or CD8+ T cells, or bulk PBMC T cells (not recorded which). Receptors were obtained from a man aged 18-70 years in good health.

The V call is TRBV7-6, the J call TRBJ2-1. CDR3 size: 16 residues. Looked up from germline, CDR1 is SGHVS and CDR2 is FNYEAQ. CDR3: CASSLRGSGTYNEQFF.

The gene calls are TRBV4-1 and TRBJ1-5; TCRdb gives TRBD1 as the D gene, but with no DNA this cannot be confirmed. The CDR3 totals 16 residues. The germline gives CDR1 MGHRA, CDR2 YSYEKL. CDR3 region: CASSRNPDRDGQPQHF.

This rearrangement joins TRBV24-1 to TRBJ2-5. Per the germline V gene, CDR1 is KGHDR and CDR2 is SFDVKD. The CDR3 loop spans 15 amino acids. CDR3 protein: CATSDADGPQETQYF.

The chain joins TRBV20-1 to TRBJ2-1; TCRdb returns TRBD1, unconfirmable since there is no DNA. The CDR3 extends over 15 amino acids. Germline CDR1 and CDR2: DFQATT and SNEGSKA (reference sequence). The CDR3 is CSAIPRTGGYNEQFF.

V gene TRBV18 combines with J gene TRBJ1-1; TCRdb calls TRBD1, which cannot be checked without DNA. CDR1 is KGHSH and CDR2 is LQKENI in the germline V gene. CDR3 length equals 13 residues. The CDR3 spells CASSLGQGEGAFF.

V and J are TRBV7-2 and TRBJ2-3. Germline-derived CDR1 and CDR2 are SGHTA and FQGNSA. The CDR3 covers 14 residues. CDR3 in amino acids: CASSLAGTDSTQYF.

This chain uses TRBV15 with TRBJ2-5; TCRdb calls TRBD2, which cannot be checked without DNA. Germline V lookup: CDR1 LNHNV, CDR2 YYDKDF (reference sequence). The CDR3 has 15 amino acids. The CDR3: CATSRSMAGQETQYF.

The V call is TRBV7-2, the J call TRBJ2-5; TCRdb lists TRBD2, though no DNA is available to test this call. The germline V gene has CDR1 SGHTA and CDR2 FQGNSA. The CDR3 covers 15 residues. Here the CDR3 reads CASSSGTTGGETQYF.

The rearrangement uses TRBV5-1 and TRBJ2-7; the TCRdb D gene call, TRBD1, has no DNA to confirm it. CDR1 is SGHRS and CDR2 is YFSETQ in the germline V gene. This CDR3 contains 16 residues. This CDR3 is CASSLDGTESLREQYF.

The rearrangement uses TRBV5-1 and TRBJ1-1; TCRdb's D call, TRBD1, is unchecked because there is no DNA. CDR1 is SGHRS, CDR2 YFSETQ, per germline. This CDR3 region has 16 residues. CDR3 protein: CASSLGPGTGGTEAFF.

The V gene is TRBV12-3 or TRBV12-4, the J gene TRBJ2-1; without DNA, the TCRdb call of TRBD1 cannot be checked. The CDR3 consists of 15 residues. The CDR3 protein is CASTLTGRSYNEQFF.

The V call is TRBV10-3, the J call TRBJ1-1; TCRdb reports TRBD1, a call that lacks DNA to check it against. Germline V gene data show CDR1 as ENHRY and CDR2 as SYGVKD. CDR3 length equals 16 residues. The CDR3 protein is CAISDGNRRLNTEAFF.

The V call is TRBV6-1, the J call TRBJ2-5. In germline, CDR1 is MNHNS, CDR2 SASEGT. The CDR3 has 14 residues. The CDR3 region is CASRELEGLGTQYF.

The rearrangement joins TRBV29-1 to TRBJ1-3. CDR1 SQVTM and CDR2 ANQGSEA come from the germline V gene. CDR3 length: 15 amino acids. The CDR3 spells CSAARGTNSGNTIYF.

The chain links TRBV28 to TRBJ2-1; TCRdb designates TRBD1, a call that cannot be tested without DNA. Germline values: CDR1 MDHEN, CDR2 SYDVKM. This CDR3 has 14 residues. The CDR3 sequence is CASRDRSTYNEQFF.

V gene TRBV5-1 combines with J gene TRBJ2-7. This CDR3 region has 15 residues. The germline V gene encodes CDR1 SGHRS and CDR2 YFSETQ. The CDR3 sequence: CASSLANPTTYEQYF.

The chain uses TRBV6-5 and TRBJ2-3. CDR3 length equals 12 residues. Germline CDR1 MNHEY, CDR2 SVGAGI. This CDR3 is CASSDRVGTQYF.

The rearrangement links TRBV28 to TRBJ2-3. Germline CDR1 is MDHEN and CDR2 is SYDVKM. CDR3 length: 14 amino acids. CDR3 residues: CASSLSQEFDTQYF.

This chain connects TRBV7-9 to TRBJ2-7; checking the TCRdb D call of TRBD1 is not possible without DNA. This CDR3 spans 13 amino acids. Germline CDR1 and CDR2: SEHNR and FQNEAQ (reference sequence). The CDR3 region is CASSLGAGSEQYF.

The V call is TRBV18, the J call TRBJ1-1; TCRdb proposes TRBD1, but this gene call is untestable without DNA. This CDR3 has 16 residues. Germline CDR1 reads KGHSH; CDR2 reads LQKENI. The CDR3 loop reads CASSPGQGVMNTEAFF. Combining the CDR3 with reference TRBV18 and TRBJ1-1 gives the whole variable domain NAGVMQNPRHLVRRRGQEARLRCSPMKGHSHVYWYRQLPEEGLKFMVYLQKENIIDESGMPKERFSAEFPKEGPSILRIQQVVRGDSAAYFCASSPGQGVMNTEAFFGQGTRLTVV.

The V gene is TRBV11-1, the J gene TRBJ2-2; TCRdb's D call of TRBD1 is untestable without DNA. Germline values: CDR1 SGHAT, CDR2 FQDESV (reference sequence). CDR3 length equals 18 residues. The chain's CDR3 is CASSPWLSGTGNTGELFF.

The chain combines TRBV12-3 or TRBV12-4 with TRBJ2-1; TCRdb calls TRBD1, which cannot be checked without DNA. The CDR3 is 17 amino acids. The CDR3 spells CASSLRVGTTLYNEQFF.

The chain employs TRBV11-2 and TRBJ2-1; TCRdb's D call, TRBD2, is unchecked because there is no DNA. Germline V gene data show CDR1 as SGHAT and CDR2 as FQNNGV. The CDR3 runs 14 residues. The CDR3 sequence: CASSYGALNNEQFF.

The V call is TRBV6-4, the J call TRBJ1-5. Germline V gene lookup returns CDR1 MRHNA and CDR2 SNTAGT. The CDR3 totals 15 residues. The CDR3 spells CASSSHPAGYQPQHF.

The chain couples TRBV12-3 or TRBV12-4 to TRBJ1-2; TCRdb calls TRBD1, which cannot be checked without DNA. CDR3 size: 16 residues. The CDR3: CASSLSVRRGQGGYTF.

The rearrangement joins TRBV7-6 to TRBJ1-4; TCRdb designates TRBD1, a call that cannot be tested without DNA. This CDR3 comprises 18 residues. The germline V gene has CDR1 SGHVS and CDR2 FNYEAQ. CDR3 in amino acids: CASSLDPLHRVEGEKLFF.

V is TRBV7-2 and J is TRBJ2-1. This CDR3 comprises 12 residues. Per the germline V gene, CDR1 is SGHTA and CDR2 is FQGNSA. This CDR3 is CASSSRPTEQFF.

J is TRBJ2-1 and V is TRBV6-2 or TRBV6-3; TCRdb's D call, TRBD2, is unchecked because there is no DNA. Germline CDR1 and CDR2: MNHEY and SVGEGT. The CDR3 sequence is 16 residues long. The CDR3 spells CASSYGGSGSYNEQFF.

V gene TRBV20-1 combines with J gene TRBJ1-2. The CDR3 is 14 residues long. Germline assignment: CDR1 DFQATT and CDR2 SNEGSKA (reference sequence). This chain's CDR3 is CSARIRAEHYGYTF.

The chain carries TRBV12-3 or TRBV12-4 and TRBJ2-7; the D call from TCRdb, TRBD1, cannot be confirmed without DNA. This CDR3 comprises 15 residues. CDR3: CASSLGRGVSYEQYF.

This chain uses TRBV6-2 or TRBV6-3 with TRBJ2-5. The CDR3 runs 11 residues. Germline V gene lookup returns CDR1 MNHEY and CDR2 SVGEGT. CDR3 protein: CASSIHETQYF.

The genes are TRBV19 and TRBJ2-3; without DNA, the TCRdb call of TRBD2 cannot be checked. Germline V gives CDR1 LNHDA, CDR2 SQIVND (reference sequence). This CDR3 has 15 residues. This CDR3 reads CASTGLAAGTDTQYF.